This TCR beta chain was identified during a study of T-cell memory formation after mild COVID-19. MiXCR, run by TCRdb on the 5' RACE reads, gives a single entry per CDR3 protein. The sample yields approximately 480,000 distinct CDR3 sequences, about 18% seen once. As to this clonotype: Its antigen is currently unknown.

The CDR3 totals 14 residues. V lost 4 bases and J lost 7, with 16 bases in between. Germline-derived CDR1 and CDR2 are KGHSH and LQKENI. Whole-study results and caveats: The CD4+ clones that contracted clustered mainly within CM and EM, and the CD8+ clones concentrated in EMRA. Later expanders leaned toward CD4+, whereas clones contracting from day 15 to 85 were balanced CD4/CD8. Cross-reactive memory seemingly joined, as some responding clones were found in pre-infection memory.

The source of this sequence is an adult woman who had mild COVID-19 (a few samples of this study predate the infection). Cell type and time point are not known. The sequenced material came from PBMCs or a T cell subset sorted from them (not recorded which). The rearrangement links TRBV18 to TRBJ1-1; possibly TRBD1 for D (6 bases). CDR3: CASSQPHRDNEAFF. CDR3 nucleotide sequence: TGTGCCAGCTCACAACCCCATCGGGACAATGAAGCTTTCTTT.